This is a list of T cell receptor beta chains from one sample in a study of blood T cell repertoires in COVID-19. The protocol was immunoSEQ multiplex PCR, while the TCRdb copy is restricted to in-frame clones and leaves out a portion. The data show 350,000 to 450,000 clones, more than 80% seen once. The sequenced sample consisted of PBMCs or T cells enriched from blood (not recorded which). These receptors came from a man aged 30-40 years who had recovered from COVID-19. Both conserved end residues are part of each CDR3. The order of the fields is V gene, clone size, D gene, J gene, CDR3 protein, CDR3 DNA. The D gene is left open where the match is weak. Expanded clones are given a class, and other clones once, few, many or no size at all.

TRBV5-1	few	TRBD2	TRBJ2-1	CASTVAGGYNEQFF	TGCGCCAGCACGGTAGCGGGAGGCTACAATGAGCAGTTCTTC
TRBV4-1	.	.	TRBJ2-1	CASSRRGEQFF	TGCGCCAGCAGTCGGCGGGGTGAGCAGTTCTTC
TRBV19	.	TRBD1	TRBJ1-2	CASYGTGLHYGYTF	TGTGCCAGTTACGGGACAGGCCTACACTATGGCTACACCTTC
TRBV5-1	.	.	TRBJ2-7	CASSWGQTLSYEQYF	TGCGCCAGCAGCTGGGGACAAACACTTTCCTACGAGCAGTACTTC
TRBV30	.	.	TRBJ1-5	CAWSGRPGQPQHF	TGTGCCTGGAGCGGCAGGCCGGGGCAGCCCCAGCATTTT
TRBV4-1	few	TRBD1	TRBJ1-5	CASSPTPRGLVRQPQHF	TGCGCCAGCAGCCCAACCCCCAGGGGGCTTGTCCGTCAGCCCCAGCATTTT
TRBV11-2	.	.	TRBJ2-5	CASSLETGETQYF	TGTGCCAGCAGCTTAGAAACAGGAGAGACCCAGTACTTC
TRBV18	.	TRBD2	TRBJ2-2	CASPSRASGSLDTGELFF	TGTGCCAGCCCCAGCCGGGCTAGCGGGAGCCTGGACACCGGGGAGCTGTTTTTT
TRBV11-2	.	.	TRBJ2-5	CASSPTVTGETQYF	TGTGCCAGCAGCCCTACCGTTACGGGAGAGACCCAGTACTTC
TRBV23-1	.	TRBD2	TRBJ2-7	CASSQSTSGWYEQYF	TGCGCCAGCAGTCAATCAACTAGCGGCTGGTACGAGCAGTACTTC
TRBV7-9	.	.	TRBJ1-5	CASSLPGINQPQHF	TGTGCCAGCAGCTTACCGGGGATCAATCAGCCCCAGCATTTT
TRBV3-1/TRBV3-2	.	.	TRBJ2-1	CASSLNTGELTSYNEQFF	TGTGCCAGCAGCCTTAACACAGGTGAACTCACCTCCTACAATGAGCAGTTCTTC
TRBV13	.	.	TRBJ2-7	CASSLVLDYSEQYF	TGTGCCAGCAGCTTAGTACTCGATTACTCCGAGCAGTACTTC
TRBV7-8	.	.	TRBJ2-5	CASSLERSETQYF	TGTGCCAGCAGCTTAGAGCGATCAGAGACCCAGTACTTC
TRBV2	.	TRBD2	TRBJ2-1	CASSEAGLAVSSYNEQFF	TGTGCCAGCAGTGAAGCGGGACTAGCGGTAAGCTCCTACAATGAGCAGTTCTTC
TRBV11-2	few	TRBD1	TRBJ1-2	CASSETAGTGGLGYTF	TGTGCCAGCAGCGAAACCGCCGGGACAGGGGGCCTTGGCTACACCTTC
TRBV5-1	.	TRBD1	TRBJ2-5	CASRDRAETQYF	TGCGCCAGCCGAGACAGGGCAGAGACCCAGTACTTC
TRBV27	.	.	TRBJ2-1	CASSLAAGWAGEQFF	TGTGCCAGCAGTTTAGCTGCGGGATGGGCTGGGGAGCAGTTCTTC
TRBV28	.	.	TRBJ1-1	CASSLLLRTEEAFF	TGTGCCAGCAGTTTATTACTTCGGACAGAAGAAGCTTTCTTT
TRBV4-1	.	.	TRBJ2-1	CASSQESNSYNEQFF	TGCGCCAGCAGCCAAGAATCTAACTCCTACAATGAGCAGTTCTTC
TRBV12-5	.	TRBD1	TRBJ2-6	CASGLVMKDRASSGANVLTF	TGTGCTAGTGGTTTGGTAATGAAGGACAGGGCCAGCTCTGGGGCCAACGTCCTGACTTTC
TRBV27	.	.	TRBJ1-1	CASSLSLQGTTEAFF	TGTGCCAGCAGTTTATCTTTGCAGGGGACCACTGAAGCTTTCTTT
TRBV5-4	.	TRBD2	TRBJ2-1	CASRTSGSLGEQFF	TGTGCCAGCCGGACTAGCGGGAGTTTGGGAGAGCAGTTCTTC
TRBV19	.	.	TRBJ2-1	CASTHDSSYNEQFF	TGTGCCAGTACCCACGACAGCTCCTACAATGAGCAGTTCTTC
TRBV11-2	once	.	TRBJ2-1	CASSQQAIEQFF	TGTGCCAGCAGCCAACAGGCGATTGAGCAGTTCTTC
TRBV7-2	.	TRBD2	TRBJ2-1	CASSPGGDGYNEQFF	TGTGCCAGCAGCCCCGGGGGGGATGGATACAATGAGCAGTTCTTC
TRBV9	.	TRBD1	TRBJ2-2	CASSVRQGLNTGELFF	TGTGCCAGCAGCGTGAGACAGGGGCTGAACACCGGGGAGCTGTTTTTT
TRBV28	.	TRBD1	TRBJ1-1	CASSRQGHTEAFF	TGTGCCAGCAGCCGACAGGGGCACACTGAAGCTTTCTTT
TRBV3-1/TRBV3-2	.	.	TRBJ1-6	CASSPTSGIAYNSPLHF	TGTGCCAGCAGCCCCACGTCAGGGATCGCCTATAATTCACCCCTCCACTTT
TRBV12-3/TRBV12-4	.	.	TRBJ2-1	CASSLSENEQFF	TGTGCCAGCAGTTTGTCCGAGAATGAGCAGTTCTTC